The clone carrying this T cell receptor (beta chain) was counted ten times or more. TCRdb ran MiXCR on the RT-PCR reads and lists one entry per CDR3 protein. The table includes almost 700,000 distinct CDR3 sequences, around 14% detected once. The clonotype was recovered from a female donor in good health, serving as a healthy control. Sequences were obtained from memory CD4+ T cells from blood.

CDR3 in amino acids: CASSSGQGFGGYTF. The DNA for the CDR3 is TGTGCCAGCAGCTCGGGACAGGGGTTCGGTGGCTACACCTTC. The chain links TRBV7-2 to TRBJ1-2; 10 nucleotides align to TRBD1. Germline CDR1 is SGHTA and CDR2 is FQGNSA. Trimming cost V 4 bases and J 7 bases; bases outside gene matches: 6. The CDR3 runs to 14 residues. Using reference TRBV7-2 and TRBJ1-2 for the parts outside the CDR3, the full variable domain is GAGVSQSPSNKVTEKGKDVELRCDPISGHTALYWYRQSLGQGLEFLIYFQGNSAPDKSGLPSDRFSAERTGGSVSTLTIQRTQQEDSAVYLCASSSGQGFGGYTFGSGTRLTVV.